The 9 T cell receptor beta chains below were found in one sample sequenced in a study of blood T cells in healthy people across ages. Next came a second PCR, run for roughly 6 to 11 cycles, which used a sample-barcoded 5' primer along with a J-beta primer mix. Each CDR3 protein is one row after TCRdb ran MiXCR on the 5' RACE reads. The data hold about 640,000 distinct CDR3 sequences, with around three fifths observed a single time. Sequencing input: blood. The receptors were sampled from a man aged 60 to 75 in good health.

The CDR3 DNA sequence: TGTGCCAGCAGCCAAGATTTAATTCGGGGGGGGAGCTATGGCTACACCTTC. The encoded protein is CASSQDLIRGGSYGYTF. This rearrangement joins TRBV4-2 to TRBJ1-2, with a possible D match to TRBD1 (5 bases). The CDR3 totals 17 residues. Germline lookup yields CDR1 LGHNA and CDR2 YNFKEQ. The ends were cut back, 0 bases at V and 4 bases at J, with 18 bases in the middle.

There are a few counts of this clonotype. The DNA of the CDR3 is TGTGCCAGCAGCCACTTTAGCCCTGAGCAGTTCTTC. Its translation: CASSHFSPEQFF. The V call is TRBV4-2, the J call TRBJ2-1; D not certain. Trimming pared 3 bases from V and 9 bases from J, leaving 9 bases between. The CDR3 is 12 amino acids. The germline gives CDR1 LGHNA, CDR2 YNFKEQ.

V usage is TRBV5-5 and J usage is TRBJ2-5, with a weak D call TRBD2 (6 bases). The CDR3 has 13 amino acids. Germline CDR1 reads SGHKS; CDR2 reads YYEKEE (reference sequence). Trimming shortened V by 2 bases and J by 11 bases, and 16 bases separated the two germline ends. CDR3 region: CASSLNPGEEQYF. DNA of the CDR3: TGTGCCAGCAGCTTAAACCCGGGAGAAGAGCAGTACTTC.

The rearrangement uses TRBV2 and TRBJ2-2; D remains ambiguous. In germline, CDR1 is SNHLY, CDR2 FYNNEI. This CDR3 is built from 14 residues. Between the trimmed V and J ends, which lost 4 bases and 0 bases, there was a span of 6 bases. The CDR3 DNA follows: TGTGCCAGCAGTGGCAGGACGAACACCGGGGAGCTGTTTTTT. It yields the protein CASSGRTNTGELFF.

The V call is TRBV10-3, the J call TRBJ2-2; D is perhaps TRBD2 (6 bases). Trimming stripped 4 bases from V and 4 bases from J, with 10 bases between. The CDR3 loop spans 14 amino acids. Germline loops: CDR1 ENHRY, CDR2 SYGVKD. The CDR3 DNA sequence: TGTGCCATCAGTGCTCGGGGGTCCACCGGGGAGCTGTTTTTT. Translated: CAISARGSTGELFF.

This clonotype showed up just a few times. The chain recombines TRBV7-2 with TRBJ2-5; the D is unclear. Germline-derived CDR1 and CDR2 are SGHTA and FQGNSA. Trimming pared 2 bases from V and 1 base from J, leaving 8 bases between. This CDR3 is built from 14 residues. CDR3 DNA: TGTGCCAGCAGCTTATACGGGCTCCAAGAGACCCAGTACTTC. The encoded protein is CASSLYGLQETQYF.

The CDR3 spells CASSGTGFSDTQYF. In DNA, the CDR3 is TGTGCCAGCAGCGGAACAGGGTTTTCAGATACGCAGTATTTT. This rearrangement joins TRBV9 to TRBJ2-3; tentative D call: TRBD1 (6 bases). Germline V gene sequence: CDR1 SGDLS, CDR2 YYNGEE. The length of the CDR3 is 14 residues. The germline V and J ends were trimmed by 3 bases and 4 bases, with 12 bases remaining between them.

The chain joins TRBV5-5 to TRBJ2-5; 8 bases fit TRBD2. With 0 bases clipped from V and 5 bases from J, the junction kept 6 bases outside the gene matches. Germline CDR1 SGHKS, CDR2 YYEKEE (reference sequence). The length of the CDR3 is 15 residues. This CDR3 reads CASSLAAGGWETQYF. DNA for the CDR3: TGTGCCAGCAGCTTGGCCGCGGGGGGTTGGGAGACCCAGTACTTC.

The chain joins TRBV6-5 to TRBJ1-1; weak D call: TRBD1 (5 bases). The ends were cut back, 0 bases at V and 8 bases at J, with 19 bases in the middle. CDR1 and CDR2 (germline): MNHEY, SVGAGI. This CDR3 spans 16 amino acids. CDR3 protein: CASSYSGRDWPGEAFF. In nucleotides, the CDR3 is TGTGCCAGCAGTTACTCGGGGAGGGACTGGCCGGGGGAAGCTTTCTTT.